This T cell receptor (beta chain) comes out of a study of blood T cell repertoires in COVID-19. Study-wide context: The United States, Italy and Spain supplied acute and convalescent COVID-19 samples. PBMCs, B-cell-depleted T cells, or T cells provided the cDNA or gDNA that made up the material.

In the original analysis: Amplification from reference gene primers served as the basis for estimated nucleated cell counts. Profiled with immunoSEQ multiplex PCR; TCRdb holds only in-frame clones, not every one. The V and J calls and clone size were taken over from that table, and D and trimming were inferred from the DNA. The data hold about 130,000 clones, with approximately 84% observed a single time. Sequenced: peripheral blood. The clonotype comes from a woman aged 80 or older with acute or convalescent COVID-19.

CDR3 amino acids: CASSLDNPNTEAFF. CDR3 in DNA: TGTGCCAGCAGTTTGGACAACCCGAACACTGAAGCTTTCTTT. The genes are TRBV6-2 or TRBV6-3 and TRBJ1-1; D possibly corresponds to TRBD1 (5 bases). Trimming took off 4 bases at V and 1 base at J, with 10 bases between the two ends. The CDR3 consists of 14 residues. Germline values: CDR1 MNHEY, CDR2 SVGEGT.